The T cell receptor (beta chain) under discussion was sequenced for a study of identical twins. TCRdb called the 5' RACE reads again in MiXCR, with one record for every CDR3 protein. The table records about 300,000 distinct CDR3 sequences, approximately 13% of them present only once. The same data also contributed to another study, on yellow fever vaccine responses in identical twins.

Sequencing was done on a sample of CD8+ T cells sorted from blood. This clonotype originated in a woman between 18 and 29 years old in good health.

CDR3 in DNA: TGTGCCAGTAGTATTGATGGCGGGAGTGGTGAGCAGTACTTC. This translates into CASSIDGGSGEQYF. This sequence joins TRBV19 and TRBJ2-7; 7 nucleotides agree with TRBD2. The germline gives CDR1 LNHDA, CDR2 SQIVND (reference sequence). The CDR3 spans 14 residues. V lost 3 bases, J lost 7 bases, and 9 bases stayed unmatched. The entire variable domain, with the rest obtained from reference TRBV19 and TRBJ2-7, is as follows: DGGITQSPKYLFRKEGQNVTLSCEQNLNHDAMYWYRQDPGQGLRLIYYSQIVNDFQKGDIAEGYSVSREKKESFPLTVTSAQKNPTAFYLCASSIDGGSGEQYFGPGTRLTVT.